Described below is a single TCR beta chain sequence and its context. A read error may account for a junction end that differs from germline. The library came from three nested PCR rounds adapted from ARM-PCR protocols. TCRdb reprocessed the multiplex PCR reads via MiXCR and lists one record per CDR3 protein. This table has about 67,000 distinct CDR3 sequences, more than 65% appearing once. The data are from a study of tumor and adjacent non-tumor tissue in lung cancer. This CDR3 region has 12 residues. Germline V CDR1 and CDR2: DFQATT, SNEGSKA (reference sequence). RNA was extracted from bulk tissue without any cell sorting. Distant lung tissue was collected more than 3 cm away from the tumor edge.

The gene calls are TRBV20-1 and TRBJ2-4; D ambiguous. The sequenced sample consisted of distant non-tumor lung tissue. This TCR came from a man in his sixties with non-small cell lung cancer. CDR3: CSPSGPQDIQYF. CDR3 DNA: TGCAGTCCTAGTGGGCCGCAAGACATTCAGTACTTC.